This entry lists 20 T cell receptor beta chains sequenced from one sample in a study of CD4 T cells in relation to SARS-CoV-2 and coronaviruses. CD4+ T cells from unexposed donors were obtained before the COVID-19 pandemic (2011-2018). Isolation of CD4+ T cells took place after approximately 11 days in culture. Only in-frame clones appear in the TCRdb table, and some are missing; sequencing was by immunoSEQ multiplex PCR. The table has 20,000 or so clones, around three quarters seen once. No cognate antigen is known for these TCRs. Sequencing was carried out using CD4+ T cells from PBMCs, cultured in vitro. These TCRs come from a human donor in good health.

The chain carries TRBV5-4 and TRBJ1-4; 9 bases fit TRBD1. V was clipped by 0 bases and J by 8 bases; unmatched bases: 14. Germline CDR1 is SGHNT and CDR2 is YYREEE (reference sequence). The CDR3 has 18 amino acids. CDR3 sequence reads: CASSLGGPPGQGGEKLFF. The CDR3 DNA reads as TGTGCCAGCAGCTTGGGGGGGCCCCCGGGACAGGGTGGAGAAAAACTGTTTTTT.

The chain combines TRBV30 with TRBJ2-5; 7 bases match TRBD1. The germline V gene encodes CDR1 GTSNPN and CDR2 SVGIG (reference sequence). The CDR3 has 13 residues. The V gene end was trimmed by 3 bases and the J gene end by 7 bases; junction bases not matched to a gene: 8. The CDR3 nucleotides read TGTGCCTGGAGCCCAGGGGGAGAGGGGACCCAGTACTTC. Encoded protein: CAWSPGGEGTQYF.

The chain uses TRBV24-1 and TRBJ2-5; D is undetermined. The germline V gene encodes CDR1 KGHDR and CDR2 SFDVKD. Trimming cost V 0 bases and J 0 bases, with 10 bases left between them. The CDR3 covers 16 residues. Here the CDR3 reads CATSDLVYGNQETQYF. CDR3 DNA sequence: TGTGCCACCAGTGATTTGGTATACGGAAACCAAGAGACCCAGTACTTC.

Only one count was recorded for this clone. The chain employs TRBV4-2 and TRBJ2-2, with D perhaps matching TRBD2 (6 bases). Germline CDR1 and CDR2: LGHNA and YNFKEQ. Trimming left V 1 base short and J 6 bases short, with 18 bases between. CDR3 length: 17 residues. CDR3 loop: CASSQVTAGSGPGELFF. The CDR3 DNA is TGTGCCAGCAGCCAAGTCACCGCGGGATCGGGTCCCGGGGAGCTGTTTTTT.

The chain links TRBV6-4 to TRBJ2-1, with 10 bases that match TRBD2. This CDR3 region has 15 residues. Trimming at V came to 2 bases and at J to 5 bases, leaving 3 bases not matched to a gene. CDR1 is MRHNA, CDR2 SNTAGT, per germline. DNA of the CDR3: TGTGCCAGCAGTGACCGGACTAGCGGTCACAATGAGCAGTTCTTC. Protein sequence: CASSDRTSGHNEQFF.

V and J are TRBV11-2 and TRBJ1-1; a possible D gene is TRBD1 (6 bases). Trimming shortened V by 1 base and J by 8 bases, and 14 bases separated the two germline ends. This CDR3 is 14 amino acids long. From germline, CDR1 is SGHAT and CDR2 FQNNGV. This chain's CDR3 is CASSLGGGWGEAFF. CDR3 DNA sequence: TGTGCCAGCAGCTTAGGGGGGGGCTGGGGAGAAGCTTTCTTT.

The rearrangement joins TRBV19 to TRBJ2-4; 9 bases match TRBD2. Germline V gene sequence: CDR1 LNHDA, CDR2 SQIVND (reference sequence). This CDR3 has 20 residues. V was pared by 5 bases and J by 1 base, with 18 bases of the junction left unmatched. The CDR3 sequence is CASSLTGTSQMQVAKNIQYF. Here the CDR3 DNA reads TGTGCCAGTAGTCTAACCGGGACTAGCCAGATGCAGGTGGCCAAAAACATTCAGTACTTC.

This clone was detected once. In DNA form, the CDR3 reads TGTGCCAGCAGTTTCGTAGGGACTGCAGAGACCCAGTACTTC. This codes for CASSFVGTAETQYF. V and J are TRBV6-5 and TRBJ2-5, with a tentative D call TRBD2 (6 bases). Germline V gene sequence: CDR1 MNHEY, CDR2 SVGAGI. CDR3 size: 14 residues. Trimming cost V 4 bases and J 4 bases, with 13 bases left between them.

The chain joins TRBV7-9 to TRBJ1-3; D remains ambiguous. The CDR3 loop spans 16 amino acids. V was trimmed by 1 base and J by 0 bases, leaving 10 bases between them. The germline CDR1 and CDR2 sequences are SEHNR and FQNEAQ (reference sequence). The CDR3 sequence: CASSLEGQSSGNTIYF. The CDR3 bases are TGTGCCAGCAGCTTAGAGGGCCAAAGCTCTGGAAACACCATATATTTT.

The chain links TRBV10-1 to TRBJ2-1, with 14 bases identical to TRBD2. Germline loops: CDR1 WNHNN, CDR2 SYGVQD (reference sequence). There are 17 residues in the CDR3. The V segment lost 3 bases and the J segment 9 bases; nucleotides outside the gene matches: 10. As DNA, the CDR3 is TGCGCCAGCAGTGATTTAAGACTAGCGGGAGGGGATAGTGAGCAGTTCTTC. It yields the protein CASSDLRLAGGDSEQFF.

This clone has only one observation. The V gene is TRBV28, the J gene TRBJ2-1; TRBD1 or TRBD2 may be the D gene (6 bases each). The CDR3 runs to 12 residues. Germline CDR1 is MDHEN and CDR2 is SYDVKM. Trimming removed 5 bases at V and 8 bases at J, with 10 bases between. In DNA form, the CDR3 reads TGTGCCAGCAGTAACAGGGAGGATGAGCAGTTCTTC. Its translation: CASSNREDEQFF.

This chain joins TRBV23-1 and TRBJ2-7; maybe TRBD1 (6 bases). TRBV23-1 is reported as an ORF; its role is uncertain. V was clipped by 3 bases and J by 6 bases, with 15 bases between them. This CDR3 has 14 residues. The CDR3 sequence: CASSHSDSFVEQYF. The CDR3 coding sequence is TGCGCCAGCAGTCATTCGGACAGCTTCGTCGAGCAGTACTTC.

The J gene is TRBJ2-3, the V gene TRBV13; a possible D gene is TRBD1 (5 bases). In germline, CDR1 is PRHDT, CDR2 FYEKMQ (reference sequence). The CDR3 length is 13 residues. V shed 7 bases and J shed 3 bases, with 11 bases lying between them. The CDR3 loop is CASKGQNTDTQYF. DNA for the CDR3: TGTGCCAGCAAGGGGCAAAATACAGATACGCAGTATTTT.

The chain recombines TRBV5-8 with TRBJ1-6; TRBD1 matches 10 bases. V dropped 0 bases and J dropped 9; count of bases not matched to a gene: 6. The CDR3 spans 16 residues. Germline V gene data show CDR1 as SGHTS and CDR2 as YDEGEE. CDR3 nucleotides: TGTGCCAGCAGCTTGGCCGACGGGACAGGGGTTTCACCCCTCCACTTT. It encodes CASSLADGTGVSPLHF.

This sequence joins TRBV5-6 and TRBJ2-2; D perhaps matches TRBD2 (5 bases). V gave up 3 bases and J gave up 1 base, with 7 bases separating them. This CDR3 spans 14 amino acids. CDR1 is SGHDT, CDR2 YYEEEE, per germline. CDR3: CASSWERNTGELFF. The CDR3 nucleotides are TGTGCCAGCAGCTGGGAGCGGAACACCGGGGAGCTGTTTTTT. The full variable domain, its missing parts supplied by reference TRBV5-6 and TRBJ2-2, is DAGVTQSPTHLIKTRGQQVTLRCSPKSGHDTVSWYQQALGQGPQFIFQYYEEEERQRGNFPDRFSGHQFPNYSSELNVNALLLGDSALYLCASSWERNTGELFFGEGSRLTVL.

This rearrangement joins TRBV6-5 to TRBJ1-1, with 9 bases matching TRBD1. Trimming at V came to 6 bases and at J to 0 bases, leaving 5 bases not matched to a gene. CDR1 is MNHEY, CDR2 SVGAGI, per germline. The CDR3 extends over 15 amino acids. CDR3 sequence: CASRGTGPMNTEAFF. The CDR3 DNA follows: TGTGCCAGCAGGGGGACAGGGCCCATGAACACTGAAGCTTTCTTT.

The V gene is TRBV15, the J gene TRBJ2-7, with TRBD1 matching 9 bases. Germline V gives CDR1 LNHNV, CDR2 YYDKDF (reference sequence). The CDR3 sequence is 15 residues long. V gave up 1 base and J gave up 3 bases; unmatched junction bases: 4. CDR3: CATSRAGQGIYEQYF. The CDR3, as DNA: TGTGCCACCAGCAGAGCTGGACAGGGGATCTACGAGCAGTACTTC. The whole variable domain, filled in from reference TRBV15 and TRBJ2-7, reads DAMVIQNPRYQVTQFGKPVTLSCSQTLNHNVMYWYQQKSSQAPKLLFHYYDKDFNNEADTPDNFQSRRPNTSFCFLDIRSPGLGDTAMYLCATSRAGQGIYEQYFGPGTRLTVT.

The rearrangement joins TRBV20-1 to TRBJ2-7; D gene unclear. The germline CDR1 and CDR2 sequences are DFQATT and SNEGSKA (reference sequence). This CDR3 region has 11 residues. The V gene lost 3 bases and the J gene lost 3 bases, with 6 bases spanning the gap. Written as DNA, the CDR3 is TGCAGTGCTAGGGACGACTACGAGCAGTACTTC. The encoded protein is CSARDDYEQYF.

The chain is built from TRBV18 and TRBJ1-3, with D unresolved. Trimming took 6 bases from V and 0 from J, leaving 15 bases between them. The CDR3 sequence is 16 residues long. Germline CDR1 is KGHSH and CDR2 is LQKENI. CDR3 coding DNA: TGTGCCAGCTCCCGAGGATGGGAGCACTCTGGAAACACCATATATTTT. It yields the protein CASSRGWEHSGNTIYF.

The chain carries TRBV10-3 and TRBJ2-7; 7 nucleotides match TRBD1. This CDR3 is 14 amino acids long. The V gene's germline CDR1 is ENHRY and CDR2 SYGVKD. With 6 bases clipped from V and 0 bases from J, the junction kept 5 bases outside the gene matches. CDR3 nucleotides: TGTGCCATCAGCCCGGGACAGACCTCCTACGAGCAGTACTTC. Translating gives CAISPGQTSYEQYF.